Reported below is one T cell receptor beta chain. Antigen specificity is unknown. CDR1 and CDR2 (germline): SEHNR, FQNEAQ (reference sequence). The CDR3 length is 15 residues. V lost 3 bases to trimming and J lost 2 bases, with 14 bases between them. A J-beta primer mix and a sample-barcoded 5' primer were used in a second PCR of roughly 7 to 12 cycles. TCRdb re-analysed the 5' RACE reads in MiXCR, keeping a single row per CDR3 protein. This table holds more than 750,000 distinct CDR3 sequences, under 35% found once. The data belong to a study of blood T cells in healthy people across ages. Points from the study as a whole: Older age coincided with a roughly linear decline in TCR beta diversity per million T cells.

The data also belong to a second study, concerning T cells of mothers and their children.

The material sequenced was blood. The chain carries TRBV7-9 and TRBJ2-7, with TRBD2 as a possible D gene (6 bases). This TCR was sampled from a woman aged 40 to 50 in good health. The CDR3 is CASSLGLTGTYEQYF. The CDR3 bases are TGTGCCAGCAGCTTGGGACTGACGGGAACCTACGAGCAGTACTTC.